Listed below are T cell receptor beta chains from one sample, sequenced in a study of blood T cells in healthy people across ages. One entry per CDR3 protein results from TCRdb running MiXCR on the 5' RACE reads. The sample has hundreds of thousands of distinct CDR3 sequences, approximately 59% seen once. The sequenced material came from blood. These receptors came from a man aged 55 to 70 in good health. Both conserved end residues are part of each CDR3. A clone size is listed for some rows: how often the clone was seen (once, few, many), or a class if it is expanded.

j_gene: TRBJ1-1; v_gene: TRBV10-3; abundance: .; CDR3aa: CAIRPTGVNTDAFF
j_gene: TRBJ2-3; v_gene: TRBV7-2; abundance: .; CDR3aa: CASNRGTGINTDTQYF
j_gene: TRBJ2-1; v_gene: TRBV7-9; abundance: .; CDR3aa: CASSLVLDIYNEQFF
j_gene: TRBJ2-7; v_gene: TRBV14; abundance: .; CDR3aa: CASSQYWDSGDTKQYF
j_gene: TRBJ2-7; v_gene: TRBV29-1; abundance: few; CDR3aa: CSVVGGSYEQYF
j_gene: TRBJ2-7; v_gene: TRBV9; abundance: few; CDR3aa: CASSAAGSGNYEQYF
j_gene: TRBJ2-4; v_gene: TRBV3-1; abundance: .; CDR3aa: CASSQSGAKNIQYF
j_gene: TRBJ2-2; v_gene: TRBV5-1; abundance: .; CDR3aa: CASSFGGAPTGELFF
j_gene: TRBJ2-1; v_gene: TRBV19; abundance: .; CDR3aa: CASSLQGEPSYNEQFF
j_gene: TRBJ2-7; v_gene: TRBV12-3/TRBV12-4; abundance: many; CDR3aa: CASSLRDLEQYF
j_gene: TRBJ1-4; v_gene: TRBV7-9; abundance: .; CDR3aa: CASSPNRGRGEKLFF
j_gene: TRBJ2-7; v_gene: TRBV6-5; abundance: .; CDR3aa: CASIPLGTGSYEQYF
j_gene: TRBJ1-1; v_gene: TRBV5-1; abundance: .; CDR3aa: CASSRTQGNTEAFF
j_gene: TRBJ1-2; v_gene: TRBV5-1; abundance: few; CDR3aa: CASSLVVQLGYTF
j_gene: TRBJ1-1; v_gene: TRBV15; abundance: .; CDR3aa: CATSRDPARGQDTEAFF
j_gene: TRBJ2-5; v_gene: TRBV29-1; abundance: .; CDR3aa: CSVERTETQYF
j_gene: TRBJ2-7; v_gene: TRBV10-3; abundance: .; CDR3aa: CAISPQGIFYNEQYF
j_gene: TRBJ2-5; v_gene: TRBV9; abundance: .; CDR3aa: CASSVDVGRETQYF
j_gene: TRBJ2-3; v_gene: TRBV20-1; abundance: .; CDR3aa: CSANVPGRDTQYF
j_gene: TRBJ1-5; v_gene: TRBV28; abundance: many; CDR3aa: CATLIDRRFNQPQHF
j_gene: TRBJ2-2; v_gene: TRBV20-1; abundance: few; CDR3aa: CSAQTGGNTGELFF
j_gene: .; v_gene: TRBV6-5; abundance: .; CDR3aa: CASSYLGVEETQYF
j_gene: TRBJ2-7; v_gene: TRBV12-3/TRBV12-4; abundance: few; CDR3aa: CATSLGLAGAYEQYF
j_gene: TRBJ2-3; v_gene: TRBV5-1; abundance: .; CDR3aa: CASSLAARTDTQYF
j_gene: TRBJ1-2; v_gene: TRBV28; abundance: many; CDR3aa: CASSSSNRDGYTF
j_gene: TRBJ2-5; v_gene: TRBV12-3/TRBV12-4; abundance: .; CDR3aa: CASSVRGQRETQYF
j_gene: TRBJ2-1; v_gene: TRBV7-2; abundance: many; CDR3aa: CASPRGTSRDEQFF
j_gene: TRBJ1-1; v_gene: TRBV7-9; abundance: few; CDR3aa: CASSPLGRDTEAFF
j_gene: .; v_gene: TRBV28; abundance: .; CDR3aa: CASTLSGLASLYEQYF
j_gene: TRBJ2-3; v_gene: TRBV2; abundance: few; CDR3aa: CASSEGVSTDTQYF
j_gene: TRBJ2-5; v_gene: TRBV27; abundance: .; CDR3aa: CASSLQPGGDVLGETQYF
j_gene: TRBJ1-6; v_gene: TRBV11-2; abundance: .; CDR3aa: CASSFAGSDSPLHF
j_gene: TRBJ2-1; v_gene: TRBV3-1; abundance: few; CDR3aa: CASSQPSKDRVYNEQFF
j_gene: TRBJ2-1; v_gene: TRBV13; abundance: few; CDR3aa: CASSLGTSWVNEQFF
j_gene: TRBJ2-5; v_gene: TRBV4-2; abundance: .; CDR3aa: CASSQEPTSVETQYF
j_gene: TRBJ2-4; v_gene: TRBV27; abundance: .; CDR3aa: CASARENAKNIQYF
j_gene: TRBJ2-1; v_gene: TRBV20-1; abundance: .; CDR3aa: CSALIGVYNEQFF
j_gene: TRBJ2-7; v_gene: TRBV5-1; abundance: many; CDR3aa: CASSLDRGGGATYEQYF
j_gene: TRBJ2-1; v_gene: TRBV7-9; abundance: .; CDR3aa: CASSSPSGTEQFF
j_gene: TRBJ1-2; v_gene: TRBV7-2; abundance: few; CDR3aa: CASSFSASSYGYTF
j_gene: TRBJ2-1; v_gene: TRBV29-1; abundance: .; CDR3aa: CSVDRAGEQFF
j_gene: TRBJ2-7; v_gene: TRBV4-1; abundance: .; CDR3aa: CASSQVPNYEQYF
j_gene: .; v_gene: TRBV11-2; abundance: .; CDR3aa: CASSPRQDPNEQYF
j_gene: TRBJ1-2; v_gene: TRBV25-1; abundance: .; CDR3aa: CASSRQGGYTF
j_gene: TRBJ1-2; v_gene: TRBV20-1; abundance: .; CDR3aa: CSASSNRDRDYGYTF
j_gene: TRBJ1-6; v_gene: TRBV2; abundance: .; CDR3aa: CASKGSSSYNSPLHF
j_gene: TRBJ1-2; v_gene: TRBV4-1; abundance: .; CDR3aa: CASSQEGLKSLYGYTF